A single sample is the source of the 3 T cell receptor beta chains below, sequenced in a study of early T cells in non-severe SARS-CoV-2 infection. From the 5' RACE reads, TCRdb called clonotypes with MiXCR, one entry per CDR3 protein. The profile shows about 46,000 distinct CDR3 sequences, about 9.3% of them singletons. Sequenced input: whole blood. These receptors all stem from an adult who was a healthcare worker with PCR-confirmed SARS-CoV-2 infection or an uninfected control (not recorded which).

The chain employs TRBV6-2 or TRBV6-3 and TRBJ2-1; a possible D gene is TRBD2 (5 bases). Germline CDR1 is MNHEY and CDR2 is SVGEGT. Trimming left V 5 bases short and J 10 bases short, with 12 bases between. CDR3 size: 12 residues. The CDR3 DNA reads TGTGCCAGCAGTCTACCGGGATTAGAGCAGTTCTTC. This gives the protein CASSLPGLEQFF.

This clonotype was recorded many times. The rearrangement links TRBV6-1 to TRBJ1-2, with D perhaps matching TRBD1 (6 bases). Germline V lookup: CDR1 MNHNS, CDR2 SASEGT. The CDR3 extends over 15 amino acids. V was cut by 6 bases and J by 2 bases, with 16 bases left in between. Written as DNA, the CDR3 is TGTGCCAGCAGAGAAACGGGGGGGCGAAACTATGGCTACACCTTC. The encoded protein is CASRETGGRNYGYTF.

This chain links TRBV28 with TRBJ2-7; D is unresolved. The V gene's germline CDR1 is MDHEN and CDR2 SYDVKM. Trimming took 3 bases from V and 7 from J, leaving 13 bases between them. The CDR3 has 13 residues. CDR3 in amino acids: CASSLAFVGEQYF. As DNA, the CDR3 is TGTGCCAGCAGTTTGGCCTTTGTGGGTGAGCAGTACTTC.